This T cell receptor (beta chain) was obtained from a study of blood T cell repertoires in COVID-19. For the study at large: Spain, Italy and the United States supplied samples that represented acute and convalescent COVID-19. The cDNA or gDNA used as material had been derived from T cells, B-cell-depleted T cells, or PBMCs.

This table comes from immunoSEQ multiplex PCR, and its TCRdb copy is limited to in-frame clones, with some not included. The repertoire holds approximately 300,000 clones, with about 90% as singletons. CDR1 and CDR2 from the germline V gene are SGHVS and FQNEAQ. The CDR3 spans 18 residues. V was cut by 1 base and J by 4 bases, with 21 bases left in between. Grouping used clinical history reported by participants in a survey and questionnaire. This TCR came from a woman in her twenties or thirties who had recovered from COVID-19. The sequenced material came from PBMCs or T cells enriched from blood (not recorded which). The chain combines TRBV7-8 with TRBJ2-3; TRBD2 might be the D (6 bases). The DNA of the CDR3 is TGTGCCAGCAGCTTAGGGGCGCGCCTCCTAACGGGGGCAGATACGCAGTATTTT. As protein: CASSLGARLLTGADTQYF.